These 9 T cell receptor beta chains came from one sample sequenced in a study of CD8 T cells in Susac syndrome. The authors reverse transcribed about 0.45 to 1 ug RNA with random hexamers. Via MiXCR, TCRdb re-called the immunoSEQ multiplex PCR reads, giving one row per CDR3 protein. The table shows 180,000 or so distinct CDR3 sequences, with 90% to 95% occurring only once. Sequenced material: CD4+ T cells from PBMCs. These receptors originate from a human donor with multiple sclerosis.

The chain employs TRBV7-8 and TRBJ1-2; D not resolved. Germline V gives CDR1 SGHVS, CDR2 FQNEAQ. The CDR3 is 13 amino acids. V lost 6 bases to trimming and J lost 5 bases, with 13 bases between them. For the CDR3, the DNA is TGTGCCAGCAGTTATAGGACGTCGTATGGCTACACCTTC. Amino acid sequence: CASSYRTSYGYTF. The whole variable domain, filled in from reference TRBV7-8 and TRBJ1-2, reads GAGVSQSPRYKVAKRGQDVALRCDPISGHVSLFWYQQALGQGPEFLTYFQNEAQLDKSGLPSDRFFAERPEGSVSTLKIQRTQQEDSAVYLCASSYRTSYGYTFGSGTRLTVV.

This chain links TRBV4-2 with TRBJ2-3; 8 bases line up with TRBD2. V was clipped by 0 bases and J by 0 bases; unmatched bases: 2. Germline V gene sequence: CDR1 LGHNA, CDR2 YNFKEQ. The CDR3 runs 16 residues. The CDR3 nucleotides are TGTGCCAGCAGCCAAGATTCGGGGGGGAGCACAGATACGCAGTATTTT. Amino acid sequence: CASSQDSGGSTDTQYF.

This chain joins TRBV5-4 and TRBJ1-1, with D uncertain. The CDR3 totals 14 residues. Per germline, CDR1 SGHNT and CDR2 YYREEE (reference sequence). Trimming removed 4 bases from V and 6 bases from J, with 16 bases in between. CDR3 in amino acids: CASSHKSVGPEAFF. CDR3 DNA sequence: TGTGCCAGCAGCCATAAGTCGGTAGGGCCTGAAGCTTTCTTT.

This chain uses TRBV18 with TRBJ2-1; D remains unclear. Trimming removed 3 bases at V and 5 bases at J, with 8 bases between. From germline, CDR1 is KGHSH and CDR2 LQKENI. The length of the CDR3 is 13 residues. The CDR3 nucleotides read TGTGCCAGCTCACCCCCCCGTGACAATGAGCAGTTCTTC. Protein sequence: CASSPPRDNEQFF.

This clonotype showed up just a few times. V and J are TRBV12-3 or TRBV12-4 and TRBJ2-7; D may correspond to TRBD1 or TRBD2 (7 bases each). The V end was cut by 5 bases, the J end by 4 bases, with 15 bases between. The CDR3 covers 14 residues. CDR3 region: CASSPRGGVYEQYF. CDR3 sequence (DNA): TGTGCCAGCAGTCCCAGGGGGGGCGTATACGAGCAGTACTTC.

V usage is TRBV29-1 and J usage is TRBJ2-3, with 8 bases identical to TRBD2. The V gene's germline CDR1 is SQVTM and CDR2 ANQGSEA. The CDR3 totals 14 residues. V was clipped by 4 bases and J by 1 base; unmatched bases: 4. The CDR3, as DNA: TGCAGCGTTGGACTAGCGATACGCACAGATACGCAGTATTTT. Translating gives CSVGLAIRTDTQYF.

This clonotype has only one observation. The chain employs TRBV9 and TRBJ2-3, with D hard to call. The CDR3 consists of 14 residues. V gave up 0 bases and J gave up 3 bases, with 8 bases separating them. In germline, CDR1 is SGDLS, CDR2 YYNGEE. The CDR3 region is CASSVDGRTDTQYF. CDR3 sequence (DNA): TGTGCCAGCAGCGTAGATGGAAGAACAGATACGCAGTATTTT.

This clonotype was recorded once. The chain combines TRBV30 with TRBJ1-1; unclear D gene. Trimming took 4 bases from V and 1 from J, leaving 19 bases between them. The CDR3 consists of 16 residues. The germline CDR1 and CDR2 sequences are GTSNPN and SVGIG (reference sequence). The CDR3 loop reads CAWNVPRRRWNTEAFF. The CDR3 DNA is TGTGCCTGGAATGTCCCTCGACGGAGGTGGAACACTGAAGCTTTCTTT. The whole variable domain, filled in from reference TRBV30 and TRBJ1-1, reads SQTIHQWPATLVQPVGSPLSLECTVEGTSNPNLYWYRQAAGRGLQLLFYSVGIGQISSEVPQNLSASRPQDRQFILSSKKLLLSDSGFYLCAWNVPRRRWNTEAFFGQGTRLTVV.

V is TRBV12-3 or TRBV12-4 and J is TRBJ1-5, with D uncertain. The ends were cut back, 3 bases at V and 2 bases at J, with 8 bases in the middle. The CDR3 covers 14 residues. Here the CDR3 reads CASSFRTGNQPQHF. The CDR3, as DNA: TGTGCCAGCAGTTTTCGGACGGGCAATCAGCCCCAGCATTTT.